The source of this T cell receptor beta chain is a study of T cell changes during pregnancy in multiple sclerosis. CDR3 size: 12 residues. From germline, CDR1 is SGHRS and CDR2 YFSETQ. Trimming shortened V by 3 bases and J by 0 bases, and 4 bases separated the two germline ends. The table came from immunoSEQ multiplex PCR; TCRdb's copy has only in-frame clones and leaves some out. The data show more than 40,000 clones, 70% to 90% seen once. The receptor's source is a female donor with multiple sclerosis, enrolled in a pregnancy study. The chain couples TRBV5-1 to TRBJ2-7; D uncertain. The sample here was CD4+ T cells from peripheral blood mononuclear cells, taken in the first trimester of pregnancy. CDR3: CASSSVSYEQYF. The CDR3 DNA sequence: TGCGCCAGCAGCTCAGTCTCCTACGAGCAGTACTTC.